Below, 15 T cell receptor beta chains from the same sample are listed, as sequenced in a study of T cell responses to AZD1222 COVID-19 vaccine. Assay used: immunoSEQ multiplex PCR; TCRdb lists only in-frame clones, some missing. Of about 120,000 clones in the sample, roughly 86% were seen once. Material: peripheral blood, obtained on day 0 of AZD1222 vaccination. These receptors were taken from an adult in good health.

The V and J genes are TRBV6-6 and TRBJ2-7; tentative D call: TRBD1 (7 bases). CDR1 and CDR2 (germline): MNHNY, SVGAGI (reference sequence). The CDR3 loop spans 16 amino acids. Trimming stripped 7 bases from V and 0 bases from J, with 19 bases between. The CDR3 loop is CASIDLRGTASYEQYF. In DNA, the CDR3 is TGTGCCAGCATCGACCTTCGCGGGACAGCCTCCTACGAGCAGTACTTC.

The rearrangement uses TRBV19 and TRBJ2-2; D possibly uses TRBD1 or TRBD2 (5 bases each). Germline values: CDR1 LNHDA, CDR2 SQIVND (reference sequence). V was clipped by 7 bases and J by 8 bases, with 17 bases between them. The CDR3 covers 14 residues. The CDR3 DNA sequence: TGTGCCAGTACGGGGCAGGGAAGGAGTGGGGAGCTGTTTTTT. It codes for CASTGQGRSGELFF.

The genes are TRBV18 and TRBJ2-7, with a tentative D call TRBD1 (5 bases). Germline loops: CDR1 KGHSH, CDR2 LQKENI. The CDR3 runs to 12 residues. V gave up 5 bases and J gave up 3 bases, with 8 bases separating them. As DNA, the CDR3 is TGTGCCAGCTCAACAGGTCTCTACGAGCAGTACTTC. It codes for CASSTGLYEQYF.

J is TRBJ1-1 and V is TRBV9, with D perhaps matching TRBD1 (6 bases). CDR1 and CDR2 from the germline V gene are SGDLS and YYNGEE. Trimming took off 3 bases at V and 8 bases at J, with 8 bases between the two ends. This CDR3 comprises 11 residues. This chain's CDR3 is CASSAQGEAFF. The DNA of the CDR3 is TGTGCCAGCAGCGCCCAGGGGGAAGCTTTCTTT.

This sequence joins TRBV29-1 and TRBJ2-5, with a weak D call TRBD1 (6 bases). CDR3 length equals 13 residues. V lost 3 bases and J 5 bases, leaving 13 bases between the germline ends. Germline V CDR1 and CDR2: SQVTM, ANQGSEA. The CDR3 spells CSVDGQGKETQYF. CDR3 nucleotide sequence: TGCAGCGTTGACGGTCAGGGGAAGGAGACCCAGTACTTC. Drawing the rest from reference TRBV29-1 and TRBJ2-5, the complete variable domain is SAVISQKPSRDICQRGTSLTIQCQVDSQVTMMFWYRQQPGQSLTLIATANQGSEATYESGFVIDKFPISRPNLTFSTLTVSNMSPEDSSIYLCSVDGQGKETQYFGPGTRLLVL.

This chain uses TRBV4-2 with TRBJ2-1; 7 positions match TRBD2. Per germline, CDR1 LGHNA and CDR2 YNFKEQ. The CDR3 extends over 16 amino acids. The V segment lost 0 bases and the J segment 5 bases; nucleotides outside the gene matches: 7. The chain's CDR3 is CASSQDRAGVDNEQFF. The DNA of the CDR3 is TGTGCCAGCAGCCAAGATCGGGCGGGAGTGGACAATGAGCAGTTCTTC.

This chain joins TRBV2 and TRBJ2-3, with TRBD1 matching over 8 bases. The CDR3 length is 14 residues. The V gene end was trimmed by 2 bases and the J gene end by 6 bases; junction bases not matched to a gene: 4. From germline, CDR1 is SNHLY and CDR2 FYNNEI. The CDR3 reads CASSEQGAVDTQYF. The CDR3 region has the DNA TGTGCCAGCAGTGAACAGGGGGCAGTCGATACGCAGTATTTT.

The chain joins TRBV15 to TRBJ2-7, with D perhaps matching TRBD1 (6 bases). This CDR3 spans 14 amino acids. With 0 bases removed from V and 4 bases from J, the gap between germline ends came to 10 bases. The germline V gene has CDR1 LNHNV and CDR2 YYDKDF (reference sequence). The CDR3 region has the DNA TGTGCCACCAGCAGAGATCAGACAGGTTACGAGCAGTACTTC. Its translation is CATSRDQTGYEQYF.

The sample holds one count of this clone. V usage is TRBV19 and J usage is TRBJ1-5; the match to TRBD1 covers 8 bases. This CDR3 region has 14 residues. After removal of 3 bases from V and 4 bases from J, the junction contained 2 bases not matched to a gene. CDR1 is LNHDA, CDR2 SQIVND, per germline (reference sequence). The CDR3 bases are TGTGCCAGTAGTATTTGGGACAGGAATCAGCCCCAGCATTTT. Translation: CASSIWDRNQPQHF.

CDR3 nucleotides: TGTGCCAGTAGCGGGACTAGCGGGAATGAGCAGTTCTTC. It specifies CASSGTSGNEQFF. The chain has TRBV19 and TRBJ2-1, with 12 bases identical to TRBD2. The CDR3 spans 13 residues. Germline V gene lookup returns CDR1 LNHDA and CDR2 SQIVND (reference sequence). Losses at the gene ends were 6 bases for V and 7 bases for J; bases not matched to a gene: 1. Based on the CDR3 plus reference TRBV19 and TRBJ2-1, the full variable domain is DGGITQSPKYLFRKEGQNVTLSCEQNLNHDAMYWYRQDPGQGLRLIYYSQIVNDFQKGDIAEGYSVSREKKESFPLTVTSAQKNPTAFYLCASSGTSGNEQFFGPGTRLTVL.

The chain recombines TRBV5-6 with TRBJ1-5; unclear D gene. Germline V gives CDR1 SGHDT, CDR2 YYEEEE. The germline V and J ends were trimmed by 6 bases and 2 bases, with 12 bases remaining between them. CDR3 length: 14 amino acids. The chain's CDR3 is CASKEGIGNQPQHF. The DNA of the CDR3 is TGTGCCAGCAAAGAAGGGATCGGCAATCAGCCCCAGCATTTT.

The V and J genes are TRBV24-1 and TRBJ2-3; the D gene is possibly TRBD2 (6 bases). Germline V CDR1 and CDR2: KGHDR, SFDVKD. CDR3 length equals 15 residues. Trimming shortened V by 3 bases and J by 0 bases, and 9 bases separated the two germline ends. The CDR3 nucleotides are TGTGCCACCAGTGATGTAGCGGAAAGCACAGATACGCAGTATTTT. Protein sequence: CATSDVAESTDTQYF.

The chain employs TRBV4-3 and TRBJ1-1; TRBD1 is a possible D gene (6 bases). The CDR3 length is 14 residues. Germline loops: CDR1 LGHNA, CDR2 YSLEER. V gave up 1 base and J gave up 5 bases, with 11 bases separating them. The CDR3 sequence: CASSQVQGYTEAFF. As DNA, the CDR3 is TGCGCCAGCAGCCAAGTACAGGGTTATACTGAAGCTTTCTTT.

The chain is built from TRBV3-1 (or the pseudogene TRBV3-2) and TRBJ2-7, with unresolved D. V was pared by 0 bases and J by 2 bases, with 5 bases between. CDR1 is LGHDT, CDR2 YNNKEL, per germline (reference sequence). The CDR3 has 13 residues. The CDR3 sequence is CASSQDPAYEQYF. The CDR3 coding sequence is TGTGCCAGCAGCCAAGACCCGGCCTACGAGCAGTACTTC.

The chain couples TRBV7-9 to TRBJ1-2; D call uncertain. Between the trimmed V and J ends, which lost 7 bases and 6 bases, there was a span of 12 bases. This CDR3 spans 12 amino acids. Germline values: CDR1 SEHNR, CDR2 FQNEAQ (reference sequence). The CDR3 here is CASTPGMDGYTF. The CDR3 DNA follows: TGTGCCAGCACCCCGGGTATGGATGGCTACACCTTC.